The sequence of this T cell receptor (beta chain) was determined in a study of control samples from healthy donors and cancer patients. There are 13 residues in the CDR3. Germline assignment: CDR1 SNHLY and CDR2 FYNNEI. The V and J ends lost 9 bases and 4 bases respectively, with 14 bases between them. This table comes from immunoSEQ multiplex PCR, and its TCRdb copy is limited to in-frame clones, with some not included. The repertoire includes 150,000 to 200,000 clones, around 88% of them detected once, and about 5.3% sits in the top ten. The receptor's source is a woman aged 25 to 39 in good health. The sample comprised blood. The rearrangement links TRBV2 to TRBJ2-3; D tentatively reads TRBD1 or TRBD2 (5 bases each). The CDR3 here is CASGDPGPDTQYF. The CDR3 coding sequence is TGTGCCAGTGGGGACCCTGGCCCAGATACGCAGTATTTT.